What follows are 15 T cell receptor beta chains derived from one specimen sequenced in a study of T cells after somatic rescue of genetic block. Sequencing was performed with immunoSEQ multiplex PCR; in TCRdb, only in-frame clones are kept and a portion is missing. The sample yields tens of thousands of clones, 85% to 95% seen once. The sample was peripheral blood mononuclear cells (PBMCs). The receptor source for this set is a middle-aged man.

V is TRBV30 and J is TRBJ1-1; tentative D call: TRBD1 (5 bases). The germline CDR1 and CDR2 sequences are GTSNPN and SVGIG (reference sequence). V was cut by 0 bases and J by 4 bases, with 9 bases left in between. The CDR3 runs 13 residues. In DNA form, the CDR3 reads TGTGCCTGGAGTGTAGGGGTAGGCACTGAAGCTTTCTTT. Its protein is CAWSVGVGTEAFF.

The chain couples TRBV4-3 to TRBJ1-5; 8 positions match TRBD1. Looked up from germline, CDR1 is LGHNA and CDR2 is YSLEER. The V gene end was trimmed by 0 bases and the J gene end by 7 bases; junction bases not matched to a gene: 5. The CDR3 contains 15 residues. The CDR3 spells CASSQDRGLRQPQHF. The CDR3 coding sequence is TGCGCCAGCAGCCAAGACAGGGGGCTAAGGCAGCCCCAGCATTTT.

V and J are TRBV10-3 and TRBJ1-2; perhaps TRBD1 as D (5 bases). This CDR3 is built from 20 residues. V was pared by 6 bases and J by 4 bases, with 33 bases between. Germline V gives CDR1 ENHRY, CDR2 SYGVKD. CDR3 DNA sequence: TGTGCCATCAGAACGGAACCTTCGACCCAGACAGAAAACCTCAGCTATGGCTACACCTTC. Translated, it gives CAIRTEPSTQTENLSYGYTF.

The CDR3 DNA reads TGTGCCAGCAGCCGAAGGCGCGGGCCGCACGGCCAGGGCACCGGGGAGCTGTTTTTT. This gives the protein CASSRRRGPHGQGTGELFF. The chain joins TRBV4-2 to TRBJ2-2, with D perhaps given as TRBD1 or TRBD2 (5 bases each). From germline, CDR1 is LGHNA and CDR2 YNFKEQ. With 4 bases removed from V and 4 bases from J, the gap between germline ends came to 25 bases. The length of the CDR3 is 19 residues.

The chain couples TRBV19 to TRBJ1-6; D perhaps matches TRBD1 (5 bases). With 7 bases removed from V and 9 bases from J, the gap between germline ends came to 16 bases. Germline V lookup: CDR1 LNHDA, CDR2 SQIVND (reference sequence). The CDR3 is made up of 14 amino acids. The CDR3: CASTTQGLRSPLHF. The CDR3 DNA reads TGTGCCAGTACCACGCAGGGTCTTCGTTCACCCCTCCACTTT.

The rearrangement uses TRBV4-1 and TRBJ2-7; TRBD2 aligns across 16 bases. The V gene end was trimmed by 4 bases and the J gene end by 5 bases; junction bases not matched to a gene: 11. Germline-derived CDR1 and CDR2 are MGHRA and YSYEKL. This CDR3 has 18 residues. Here the CDR3 reads CASSPLVPGLAGGDEQYF. CDR3 DNA: TGCGCCAGCAGCCCTTTAGTCCCGGGACTAGCGGGAGGGGACGAGCAGTACTTC.

The table lists this clone with a count of one. The junction and the germline gene differ at one end; a read error may be behind it. This sample also contains other DNA sequences that code for the same CDR3. This rearrangement joins TRBV5-4 to TRBJ1-2; 8 bases line up with TRBD1. The CDR3 consists of 14 residues. Germline V gene lookup returns CDR1 SGHNT and CDR2 YYREEE (reference sequence). CDR3: CASSSRTGNYGYTF. DNA for the CDR3: TGTGCCAGTAGCTCCAGGACAGGGAACTATGGCTACACCTTC.

The V call is TRBV6-4, the J call TRBJ2-7, with D unresolved. The CDR3 contains 14 residues. Between the trimmed V and J ends, which lost 6 bases and 0 bases, there was a span of 12 bases. CDR1 and CDR2 (germline): MRHNA, SNTAGT. The CDR3: CASRHYPSSYEQYF. Written as DNA, the CDR3 is TGTGCCAGCAGACACTATCCCAGCTCCTACGAGCAGTACTTC.

The rearrangement joins TRBV6-1 to TRBJ1-5; TRBD1 matches at 8 bases. The length of the CDR3 is 16 residues. Germline V gene lookup returns CDR1 MNHNS and CDR2 SASEGT. Losses at the gene ends were 0 bases for V and 7 bases for J; bases not matched to a gene: 8. The CDR3 region is CASSEAPQGVYQPQHF. The CDR3 DNA reads as TGTGCCAGCAGTGAAGCGCCACAGGGGGTGTACCAGCCCCAGCATTTT.

This chain connects TRBV5-4 to TRBJ2-5; 8 bases fit TRBD1. The J call could be wrong; TRBJ2-7 is a better fit for the DNA end. The length of the CDR3 is 13 residues. Germline assignment: CDR1 SGHNT and CDR2 YYREEE (reference sequence). The CDR3 DNA sequence: TGTGCCAGCAGCTCGGGACAGGACCACGAGCAGTACTTC. Translating gives CASSSGQDHEQYF.

The chain recombines TRBV7-2 with TRBJ1-5; 7 nucleotides agree with TRBD1. Looked up from germline, CDR1 is SGHTA and CDR2 is FQGNSA. The junction had 9 bases not matched to a gene; V was cut back by 5 bases and J by 2 bases. There are 16 residues in the CDR3. Here the CDR3 DNA reads TGTGCCAGCAGCCAGGGGGTTAATGTAGGCAATCAGCCCCAGCATTTT. Amino acid sequence: CASSQGVNVGNQPQHF.

CDR3 sequence (DNA): TGCGCCAGCAGCCCCGCCTCTTTGTCCAGGGACACTGAAGCTTTCTTT. Residues: CASSPASLSRDTEAFF. The chain employs TRBV4-1 and TRBJ1-1; possible D gene TRBD1, 5 bases. Trimming shortened V by 4 bases and J by 3 bases, and 18 bases separated the two germline ends. Germline loops: CDR1 MGHRA, CDR2 YSYEKL. The CDR3 extends over 16 amino acids.

The chain couples TRBV29-1 to TRBJ2-1; the D gene is possibly TRBD2 (5 bases). Between the trimmed V and J ends, which lost 4 bases and 7 bases, there was a span of 5 bases. Germline V gene lookup returns CDR1 SQVTM and CDR2 ANQGSEA. The CDR3 loop spans 10 amino acids. CDR3: CSVGGNEQFF. In DNA, the CDR3 is TGCAGCGTTGGCGGGAATGAGCAGTTCTTC.

The J gene is TRBJ2-3, the V gene TRBV7-2; 8 nucleotides line up with TRBD1. The V and J ends lost 0 bases and 4 bases, in that order; junction bases with no gene match: 0. Germline assignment: CDR1 SGHTA and CDR2 FQGNSA. The CDR3 loop spans 14 amino acids. CDR3 amino acids: CASSLAGQADTQYF. CDR3 coding DNA: TGTGCCAGCAGCTTAGCGGGACAGGCAGATACGCAGTATTTT. The full variable domain, with the rest looked up from reference TRBV7-2 and TRBJ2-3, is GAGVSQSPSNKVTEKGKDVELRCDPISGHTALYWYRQSLGQGLEFLIYFQGNSAPDKSGLPSDRFSAERTGGSVSTLTIQRTQQEDSAVYLCASSLAGQADTQYFGPGTRLTVL.

The chain is built from TRBV5-4 and TRBJ2-1; 9 nucleotides agree with TRBD1. Germline CDR1 and CDR2: SGHNT and YYREEE (reference sequence). Trimming removed 2 bases from V and 7 bases from J; junction bases left unmatched: 4. The CDR3 length is 14 residues. The CDR3: CASSLGTGINEQFF. Written as DNA, the CDR3 is TGTGCCAGCAGCTTAGGGACAGGGATAAATGAGCAGTTCTTC.